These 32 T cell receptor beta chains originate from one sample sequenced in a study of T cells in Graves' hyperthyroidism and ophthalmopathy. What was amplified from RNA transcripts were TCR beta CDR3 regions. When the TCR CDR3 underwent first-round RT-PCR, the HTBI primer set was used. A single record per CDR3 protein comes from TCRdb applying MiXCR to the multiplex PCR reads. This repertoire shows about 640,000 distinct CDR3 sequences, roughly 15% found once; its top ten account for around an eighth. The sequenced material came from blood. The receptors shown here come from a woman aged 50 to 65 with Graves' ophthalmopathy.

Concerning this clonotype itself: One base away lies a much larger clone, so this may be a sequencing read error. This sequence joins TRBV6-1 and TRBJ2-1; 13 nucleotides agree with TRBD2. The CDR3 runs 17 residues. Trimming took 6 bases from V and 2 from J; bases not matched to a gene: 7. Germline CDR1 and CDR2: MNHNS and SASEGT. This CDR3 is CASSEGTSGTTYNEQFF. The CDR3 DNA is TGTGCCAGCAGCGAGGGGACTAGCGGGACCACCTACAATGAGCAGTTCTTC.

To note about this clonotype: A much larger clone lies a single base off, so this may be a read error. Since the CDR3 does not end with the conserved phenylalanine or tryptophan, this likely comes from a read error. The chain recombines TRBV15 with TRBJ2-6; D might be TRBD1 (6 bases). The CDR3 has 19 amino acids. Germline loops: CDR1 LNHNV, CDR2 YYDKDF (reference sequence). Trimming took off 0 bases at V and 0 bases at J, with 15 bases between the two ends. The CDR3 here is CATSRDYGTSYSGANVLTL. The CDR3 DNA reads TGTGCCACCAGCAGAGATTATGGGACAAGCTACTCTGGGGCCAACGTCCTGACTCTC.

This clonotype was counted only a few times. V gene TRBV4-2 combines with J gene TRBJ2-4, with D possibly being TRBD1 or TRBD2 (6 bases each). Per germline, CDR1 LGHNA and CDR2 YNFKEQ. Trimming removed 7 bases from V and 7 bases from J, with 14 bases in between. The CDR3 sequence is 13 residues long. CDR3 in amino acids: CASTLQGGNIQYF. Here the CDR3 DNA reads TGTGCCAGCACCCTACAAGGGGGGAACATTCAGTACTTC.

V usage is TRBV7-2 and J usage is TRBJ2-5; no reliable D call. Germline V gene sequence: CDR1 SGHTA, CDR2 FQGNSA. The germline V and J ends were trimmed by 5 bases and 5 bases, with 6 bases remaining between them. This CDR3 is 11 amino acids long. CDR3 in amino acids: CASSPSETQYF. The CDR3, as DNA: TGTGCCAGCAGCCCAAGTGAGACCCAGTACTTC.

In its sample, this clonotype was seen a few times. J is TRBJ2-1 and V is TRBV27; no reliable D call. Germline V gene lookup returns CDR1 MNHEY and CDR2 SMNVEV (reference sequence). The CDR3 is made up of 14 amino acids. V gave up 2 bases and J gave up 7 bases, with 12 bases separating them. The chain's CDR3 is CASSLGGSRNEQFF. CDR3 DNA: TGTGCCAGCAGTTTAGGCGGTAGTCGGAATGAGCAGTTCTTC.

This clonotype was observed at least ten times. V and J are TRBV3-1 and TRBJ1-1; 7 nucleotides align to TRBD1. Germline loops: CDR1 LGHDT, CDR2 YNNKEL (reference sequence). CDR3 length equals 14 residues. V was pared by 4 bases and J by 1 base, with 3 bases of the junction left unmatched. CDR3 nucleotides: TGTGCCAGCAGCCCTTGGACAGGGAACACTGAAGCTTTCTTT. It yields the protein CASSPWTGNTEAFF.

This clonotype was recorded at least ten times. In nucleotides, the CDR3 is TGTGCCTGGAGTGTACTTGGGACAGACTTAAACACCATATATTTT. It codes for CAWSVLGTDLNTIYF. The genes are TRBV30 and TRBJ1-3; 7 bases are a match to TRBD1. This CDR3 has 15 amino acids. The germline CDR1 and CDR2 sequences are GTSNPN and SVGIG (reference sequence). After removal of 0 bases from V and 6 bases from J, the junction contained 8 bases not matched to a gene.

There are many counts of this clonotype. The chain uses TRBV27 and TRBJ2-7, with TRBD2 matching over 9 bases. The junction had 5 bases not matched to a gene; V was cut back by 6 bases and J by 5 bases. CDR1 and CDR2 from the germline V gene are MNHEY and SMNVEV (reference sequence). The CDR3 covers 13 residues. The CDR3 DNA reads TGTGCCAGCAGAAATAGCGGGAGCCACGAGCAGTACTTC. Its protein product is CASRNSGSHEQYF.

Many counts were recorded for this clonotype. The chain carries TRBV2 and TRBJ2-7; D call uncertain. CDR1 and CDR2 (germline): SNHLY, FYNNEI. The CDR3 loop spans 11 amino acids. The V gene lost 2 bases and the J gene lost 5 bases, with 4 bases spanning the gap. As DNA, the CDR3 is TGTGCCAGCAGTGAATACAACGAGCAGTACTTC. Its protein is CASSEYNEQYF.

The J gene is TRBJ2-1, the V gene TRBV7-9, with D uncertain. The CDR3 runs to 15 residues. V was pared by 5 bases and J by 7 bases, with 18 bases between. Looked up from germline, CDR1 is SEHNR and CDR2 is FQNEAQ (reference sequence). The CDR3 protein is CASSPPGLTSNEQFF. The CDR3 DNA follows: TGTGCCAGCAGCCCTCCGGGCCTCACGAGTAATGAGCAGTTCTTC.

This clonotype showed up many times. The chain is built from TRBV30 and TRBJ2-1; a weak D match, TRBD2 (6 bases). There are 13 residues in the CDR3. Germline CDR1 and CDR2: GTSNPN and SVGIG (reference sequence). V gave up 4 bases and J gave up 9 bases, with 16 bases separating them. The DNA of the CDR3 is TGTGCCTGGAACCTTGCGGGAACGTTTGAGCAGTTCTTC. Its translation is CAWNLAGTFEQFF. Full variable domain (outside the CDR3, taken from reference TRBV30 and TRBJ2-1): SQTIHQWPATLVQPVGSPLSLECTVEGTSNPNLYWYRQAAGRGLQLLFYSVGIGQISSEVPQNLSASRPQDRQFILSSKKLLLSDSGFYLCAWNLAGTFEQFFGPGTRLTVL.

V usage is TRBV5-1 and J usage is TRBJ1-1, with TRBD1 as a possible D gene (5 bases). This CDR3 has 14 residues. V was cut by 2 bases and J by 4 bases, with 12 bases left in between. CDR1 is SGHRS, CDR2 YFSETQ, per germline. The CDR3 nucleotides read TGCGCCAGCAGCTTTATCCGGGGGGGCACTGAAGCTTTCTTT. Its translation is CASSFIRGGTEAFF.

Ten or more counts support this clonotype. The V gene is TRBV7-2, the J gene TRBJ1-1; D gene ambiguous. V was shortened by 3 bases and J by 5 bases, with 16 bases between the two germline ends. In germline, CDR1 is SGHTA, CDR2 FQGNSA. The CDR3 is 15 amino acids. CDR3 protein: CASSFTDLSGTEAFF. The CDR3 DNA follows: TGTGCCAGCAGCTTTACGGACCTCTCTGGGACTGAAGCTTTCTTT.

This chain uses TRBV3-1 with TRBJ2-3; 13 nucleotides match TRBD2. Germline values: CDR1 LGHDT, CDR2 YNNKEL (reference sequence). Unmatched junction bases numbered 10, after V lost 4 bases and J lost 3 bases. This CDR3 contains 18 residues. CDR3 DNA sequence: TGTGCCAGCAGCCTCAGACGGACTAGCGGGAGTGTAACAGATACGCAGTATTTT. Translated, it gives CASSLRRTSGSVTDTQYF.

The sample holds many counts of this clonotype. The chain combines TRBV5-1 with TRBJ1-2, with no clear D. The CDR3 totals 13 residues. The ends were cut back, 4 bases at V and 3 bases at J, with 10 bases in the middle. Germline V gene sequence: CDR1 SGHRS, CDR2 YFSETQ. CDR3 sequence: CASSEDVDYGYTF. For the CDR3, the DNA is TGCGCCAGCAGCGAAGATGTGGACTATGGCTACACCTTC.

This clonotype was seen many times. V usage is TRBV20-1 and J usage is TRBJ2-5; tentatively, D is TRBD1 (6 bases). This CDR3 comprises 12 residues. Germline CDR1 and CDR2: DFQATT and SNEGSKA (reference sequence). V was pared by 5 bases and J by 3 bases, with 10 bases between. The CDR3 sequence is CSASTGKETQYF. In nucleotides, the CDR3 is TGCAGTGCTTCTACAGGGAAAGAGACCCAGTACTTC.

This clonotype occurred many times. The DNA of the CDR3 is TGTGCCAGCAGTATCCTAGCGGGAGGAACAACAGATACGCAGTATTTT. Its protein product is CASSILAGGTTDTQYF. The chain employs TRBV12-3 or TRBV12-4 and TRBJ2-3; 11 bases are shared with TRBD2. After removal of 5 bases from V and 3 bases from J, the junction contained 7 bases not matched to a gene. The CDR3 sequence is 16 residues long.

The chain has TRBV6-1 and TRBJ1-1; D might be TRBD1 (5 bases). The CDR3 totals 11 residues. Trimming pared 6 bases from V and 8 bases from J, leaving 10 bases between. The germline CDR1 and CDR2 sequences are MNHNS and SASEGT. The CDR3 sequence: CASRTVLEAFF. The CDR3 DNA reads TGTGCCAGCAGGACAGTATTAGAAGCTTTCTTT.

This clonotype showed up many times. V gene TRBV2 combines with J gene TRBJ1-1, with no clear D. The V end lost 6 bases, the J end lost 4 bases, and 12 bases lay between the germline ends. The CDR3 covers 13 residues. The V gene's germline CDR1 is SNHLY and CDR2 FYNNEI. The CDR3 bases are TGTGCCAGCAGAGGGAGTGAGGGCACTGAAGCTTTCTTT. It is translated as CASRGSEGTEAFF.

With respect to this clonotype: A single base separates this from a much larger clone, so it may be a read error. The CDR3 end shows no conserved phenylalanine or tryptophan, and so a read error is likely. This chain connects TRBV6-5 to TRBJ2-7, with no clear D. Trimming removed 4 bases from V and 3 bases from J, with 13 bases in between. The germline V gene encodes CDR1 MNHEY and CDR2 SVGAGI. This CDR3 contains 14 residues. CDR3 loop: CASSSGFSLYEQYL. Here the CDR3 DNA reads TGTGCCAGCAGTTCCGGGTTTTCGCTCTACGAGCAGTACCTC.

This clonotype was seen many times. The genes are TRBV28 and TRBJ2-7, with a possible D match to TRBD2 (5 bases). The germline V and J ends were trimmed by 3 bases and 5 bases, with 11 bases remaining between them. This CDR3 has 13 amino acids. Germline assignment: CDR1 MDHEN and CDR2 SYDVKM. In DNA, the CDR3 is TGTGCCAGCAGTTTGGAGCTAGCCAACGAGCAGTACTTC. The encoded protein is CASSLELANEQYF.

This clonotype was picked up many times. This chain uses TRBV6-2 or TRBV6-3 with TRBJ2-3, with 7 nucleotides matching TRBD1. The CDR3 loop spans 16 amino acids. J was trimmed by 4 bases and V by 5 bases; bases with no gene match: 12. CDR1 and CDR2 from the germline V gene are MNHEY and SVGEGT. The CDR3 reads CASSHPGGEGADTQYF. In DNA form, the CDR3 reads TGTGCCAGCAGTCACCCAGGGGGAGAGGGTGCAGATACGCAGTATTTT.

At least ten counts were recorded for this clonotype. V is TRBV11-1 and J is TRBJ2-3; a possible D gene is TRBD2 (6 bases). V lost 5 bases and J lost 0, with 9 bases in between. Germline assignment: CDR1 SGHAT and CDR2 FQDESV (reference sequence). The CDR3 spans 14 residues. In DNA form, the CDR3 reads TGTGCCAGCAGCATCGGGACTAGCACAGATACGCAGTATTTT. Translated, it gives CASSIGTSTDTQYF.

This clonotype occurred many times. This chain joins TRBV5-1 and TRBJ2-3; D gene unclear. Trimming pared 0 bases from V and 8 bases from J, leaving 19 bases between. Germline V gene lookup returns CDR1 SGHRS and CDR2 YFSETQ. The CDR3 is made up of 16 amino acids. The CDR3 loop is CASSLDLSTSSGTQYF. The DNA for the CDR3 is TGCGCCAGCAGCTTGGATCTCAGCACCTCCAGTGGTACGCAGTATTTT.

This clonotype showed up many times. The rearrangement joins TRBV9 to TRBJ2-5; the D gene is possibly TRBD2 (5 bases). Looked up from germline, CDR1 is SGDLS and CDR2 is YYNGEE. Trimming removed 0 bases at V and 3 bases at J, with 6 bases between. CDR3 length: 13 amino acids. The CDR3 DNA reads TGTGCCAGCAGCGTAGCGGAGGAAGAGACCCAGTACTTC. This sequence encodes CASSVAEEETQYF. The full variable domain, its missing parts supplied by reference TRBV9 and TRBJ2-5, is DSGVTQTPKHLITATGQRVTLRCSPRSGDLSVYWYQQSLDQGLQFLIQYYNGEERAKGNILERFSAQQFPDLHSELNLSSLELGDSALYFCASSVAEEETQYFGPGTRLLVL.

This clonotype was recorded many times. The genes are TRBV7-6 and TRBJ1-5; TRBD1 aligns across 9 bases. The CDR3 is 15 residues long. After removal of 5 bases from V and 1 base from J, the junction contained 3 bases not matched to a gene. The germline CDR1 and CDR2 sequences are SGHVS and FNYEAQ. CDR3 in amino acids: CASSTGTGSNQPQHF. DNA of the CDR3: TGTGCCAGCAGCACAGGGACAGGGAGCAATCAGCCCCAGCATTTT. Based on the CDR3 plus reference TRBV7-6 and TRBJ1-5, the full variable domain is GAGVSQSPRYKVTKRGQDVALRCDPISGHVSLYWYRQALGQGPEFLTYFNYEAQQDKSGLPNDRFSAERPEGSISTLTIQRTEQRDSAMYRCASSTGTGSNQPQHFGDGTRLSIL.

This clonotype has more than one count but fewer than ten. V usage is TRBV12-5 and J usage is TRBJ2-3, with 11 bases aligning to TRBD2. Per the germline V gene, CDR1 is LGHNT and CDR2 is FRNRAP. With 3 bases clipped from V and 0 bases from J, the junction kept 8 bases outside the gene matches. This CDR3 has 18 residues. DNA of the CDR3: TGTGCTAGTGGTTTCCAACCGGGACTAGCGGCTAGCACAGATACGCAGTATTTT. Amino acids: CASGFQPGLAASTDTQYF.

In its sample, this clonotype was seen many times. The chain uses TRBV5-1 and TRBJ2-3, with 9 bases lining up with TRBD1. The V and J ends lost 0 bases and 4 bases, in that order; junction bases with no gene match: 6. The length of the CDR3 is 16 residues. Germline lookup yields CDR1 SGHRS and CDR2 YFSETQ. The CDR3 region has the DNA TGCGCCAGCAGCTTGGTCGGACAGGGGATCCCAGATACGCAGTATTTT. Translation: CASSLVGQGIPDTQYF.

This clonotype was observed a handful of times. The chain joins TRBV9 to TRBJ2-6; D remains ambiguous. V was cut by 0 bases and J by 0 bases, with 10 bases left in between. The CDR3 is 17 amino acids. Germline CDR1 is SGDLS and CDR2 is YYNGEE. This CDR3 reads CASSVGHRGSGANVLTF. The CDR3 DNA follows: TGTGCCAGCAGCGTAGGACACCGCGGCTCTGGGGCCAACGTCCTGACTTTC.

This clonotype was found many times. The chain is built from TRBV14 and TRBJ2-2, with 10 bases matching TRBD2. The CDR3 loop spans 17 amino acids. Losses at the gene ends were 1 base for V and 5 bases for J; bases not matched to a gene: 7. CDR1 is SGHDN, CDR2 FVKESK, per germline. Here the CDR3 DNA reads TGTGCCAGCAGCCAAGTTCTAGCGGGAGCGGGTACCGGGGAGCTGTTTTTT. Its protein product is CASSQVLAGAGTGELFF.

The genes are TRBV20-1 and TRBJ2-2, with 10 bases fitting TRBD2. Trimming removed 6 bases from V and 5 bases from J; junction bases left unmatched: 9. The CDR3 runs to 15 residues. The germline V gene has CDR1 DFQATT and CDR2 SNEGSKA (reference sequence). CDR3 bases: TGCAGTGCAAAGCGGGAGGGCCGGAGAACCGGGGAGCTGTTTTTT. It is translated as CSAKREGRRTGELFF.

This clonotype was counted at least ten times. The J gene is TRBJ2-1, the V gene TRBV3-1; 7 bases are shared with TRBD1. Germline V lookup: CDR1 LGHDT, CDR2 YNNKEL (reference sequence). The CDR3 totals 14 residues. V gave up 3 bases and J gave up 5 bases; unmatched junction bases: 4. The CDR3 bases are TGTGCCAGCAGCCAGGGACAGCACAACAATGAGCAGTTCTTC. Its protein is CASSQGQHNNEQFF.